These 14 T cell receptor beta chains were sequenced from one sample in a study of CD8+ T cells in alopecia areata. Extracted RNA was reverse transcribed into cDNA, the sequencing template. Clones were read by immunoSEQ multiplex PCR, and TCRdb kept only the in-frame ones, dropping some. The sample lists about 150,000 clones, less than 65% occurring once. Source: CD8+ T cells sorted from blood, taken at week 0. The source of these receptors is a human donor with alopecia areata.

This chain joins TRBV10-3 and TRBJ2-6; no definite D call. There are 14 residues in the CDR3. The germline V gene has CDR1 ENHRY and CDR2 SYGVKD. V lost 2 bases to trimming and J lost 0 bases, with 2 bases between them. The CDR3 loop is CAISEGSGANVLTF. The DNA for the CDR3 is TGTGCCATCAGTGAGGGCTCTGGGGCCAACGTCCTGACTTTC.

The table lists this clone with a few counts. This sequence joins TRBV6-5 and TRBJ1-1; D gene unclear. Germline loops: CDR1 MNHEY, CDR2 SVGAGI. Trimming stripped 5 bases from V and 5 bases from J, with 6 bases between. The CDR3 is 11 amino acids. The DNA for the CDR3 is TGTGCCAGCAGTGAGGGTACTGAAGCTTTCTTT. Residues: CASSEGTEAFF.

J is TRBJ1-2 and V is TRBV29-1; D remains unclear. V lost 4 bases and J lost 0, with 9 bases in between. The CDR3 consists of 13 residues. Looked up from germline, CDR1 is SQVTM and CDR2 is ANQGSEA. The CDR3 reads CSVGEDANYGYTF. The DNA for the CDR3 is TGCAGCGTTGGGGAGGACGCTAACTATGGCTACACCTTC.

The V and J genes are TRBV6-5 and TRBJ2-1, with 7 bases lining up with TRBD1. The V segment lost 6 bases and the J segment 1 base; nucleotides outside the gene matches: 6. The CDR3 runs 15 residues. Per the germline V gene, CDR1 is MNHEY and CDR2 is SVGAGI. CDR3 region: CASRRARGSYNEQFF. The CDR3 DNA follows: TGTGCCAGCAGGAGGGCCAGGGGGTCCTACAATGAGCAGTTCTTC.

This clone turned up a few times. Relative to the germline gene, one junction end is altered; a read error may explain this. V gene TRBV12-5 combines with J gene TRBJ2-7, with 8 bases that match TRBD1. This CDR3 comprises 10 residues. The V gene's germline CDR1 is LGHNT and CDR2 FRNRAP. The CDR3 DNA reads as TGTGCTAGTGGTAACCGGGACAGGTCCTTC. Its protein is CASGNRDRSF.

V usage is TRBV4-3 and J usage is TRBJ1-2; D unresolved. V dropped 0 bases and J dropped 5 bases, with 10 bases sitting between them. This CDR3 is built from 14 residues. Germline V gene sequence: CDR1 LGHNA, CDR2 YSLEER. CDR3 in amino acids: CASSQDSAGYGYTF. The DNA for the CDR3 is TGCGCCAGCAGCCAAGATTCGGCGGGTTATGGCTACACCTTC.

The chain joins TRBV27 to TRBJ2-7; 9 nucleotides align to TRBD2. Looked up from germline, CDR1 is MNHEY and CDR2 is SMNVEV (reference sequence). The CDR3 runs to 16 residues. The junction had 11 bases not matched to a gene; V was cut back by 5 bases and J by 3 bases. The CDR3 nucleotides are TGTGCCAGCAGTGTCGGGTCTAGCGGGGACCTCTACGAGCAGTACTTC. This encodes CASSVGSSGDLYEQYF.

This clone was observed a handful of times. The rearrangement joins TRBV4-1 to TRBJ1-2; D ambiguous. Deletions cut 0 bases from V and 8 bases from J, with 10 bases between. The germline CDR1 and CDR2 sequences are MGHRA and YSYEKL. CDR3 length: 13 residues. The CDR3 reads CASSQDFRLGYTF. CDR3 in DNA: TGCGCCAGCAGCCAAGATTTTCGGTTGGGCTACACCTTC.

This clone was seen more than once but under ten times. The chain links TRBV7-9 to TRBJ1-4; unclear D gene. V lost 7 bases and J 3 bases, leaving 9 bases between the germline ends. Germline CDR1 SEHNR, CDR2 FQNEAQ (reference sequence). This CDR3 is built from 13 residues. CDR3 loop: CASIGQANEKLFF. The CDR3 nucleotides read TGTGCCAGCATTGGCCAGGCTAATGAAAAACTGTTTTTT. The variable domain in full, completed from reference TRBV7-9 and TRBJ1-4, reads DTGVSQNPRHKITKRGQNVTFRCDPISEHNRLYWYRQTLGQGPEFLTYFQNEAQLEKSRLLSDRFSAERPKGSFSTLEIQRTEQGDSAMYLCASIGQANEKLFFGSGTQLSVL.

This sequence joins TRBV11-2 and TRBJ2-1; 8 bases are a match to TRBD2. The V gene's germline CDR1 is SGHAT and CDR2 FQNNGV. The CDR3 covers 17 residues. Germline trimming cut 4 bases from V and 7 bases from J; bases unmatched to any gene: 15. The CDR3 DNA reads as TGTGCCAGCAGCTCCCCGCCAAGCGGGGGCCTCGGAAATGAGCAGTTCTTC. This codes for CASSSPPSGGLGNEQFF.

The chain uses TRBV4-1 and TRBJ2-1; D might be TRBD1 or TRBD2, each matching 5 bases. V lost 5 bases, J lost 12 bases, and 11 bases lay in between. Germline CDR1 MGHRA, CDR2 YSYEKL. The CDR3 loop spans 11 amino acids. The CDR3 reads CASSSGTRQFF. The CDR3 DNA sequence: TGCGCCAGCAGCTCCGGGACGCGGCAGTTCTTC.

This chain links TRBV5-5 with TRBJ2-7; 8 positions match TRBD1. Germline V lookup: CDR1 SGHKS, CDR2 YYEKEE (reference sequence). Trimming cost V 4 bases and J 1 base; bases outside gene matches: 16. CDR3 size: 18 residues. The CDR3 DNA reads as TGTGCCAGCAGCCCTCTTCCCCCCGGGACAGGAGATTCCTACGAGCAGTACTTC. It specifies CASSPLPPGTGDSYEQYF.

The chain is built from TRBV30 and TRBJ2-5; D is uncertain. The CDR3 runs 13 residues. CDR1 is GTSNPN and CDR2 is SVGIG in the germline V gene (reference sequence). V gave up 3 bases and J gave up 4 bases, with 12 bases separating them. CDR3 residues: CAWRVPNVETQYF. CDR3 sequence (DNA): TGTGCCTGGAGAGTCCCCAACGTAGAGACCCAGTACTTC.

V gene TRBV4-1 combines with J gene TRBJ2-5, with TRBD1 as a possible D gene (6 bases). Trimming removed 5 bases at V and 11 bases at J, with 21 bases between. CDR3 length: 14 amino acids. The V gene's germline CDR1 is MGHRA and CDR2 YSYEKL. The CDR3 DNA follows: TGCGCCAGCAGCTCCAGGACAGCCCCAGGAGAGCAGTACTTC. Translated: CASSSRTAPGEQYF.